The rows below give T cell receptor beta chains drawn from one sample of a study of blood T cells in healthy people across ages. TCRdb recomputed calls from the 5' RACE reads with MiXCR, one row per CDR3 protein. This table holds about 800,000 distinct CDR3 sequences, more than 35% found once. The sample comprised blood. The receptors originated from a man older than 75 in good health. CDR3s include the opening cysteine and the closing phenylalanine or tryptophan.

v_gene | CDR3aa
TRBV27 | CASKALQGGREKLFF
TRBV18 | CASSLGLSHTDTQYF
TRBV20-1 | CSARIPLANTDTQYF
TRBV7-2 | CASSLGTFPTYEQYF
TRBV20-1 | CSAPPVPAGVYNEQYF
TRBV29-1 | CSVAPRGDTEAFF
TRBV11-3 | CASSFHTGSNNEQFF
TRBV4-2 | CVSSQASGPEVGHNEQFF
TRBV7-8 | CASSLSRRGRQETQYF
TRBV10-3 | CAISKAENTGELFF
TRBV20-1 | CSAKTLGAWDEQFF
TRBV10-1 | CASSESVAGGTDTQYF
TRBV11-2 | CASSLSGLAGVGTYEQFF
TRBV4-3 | CASSQIARSDTQYF
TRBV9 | CASSPQRLAGGSTDTQYF
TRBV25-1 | CASSGTATNEKLFF
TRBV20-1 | CSAPDSGNTEAFF
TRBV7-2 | CASSSVAGGTYNEQFF
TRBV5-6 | CASSLLGQFYEQYF
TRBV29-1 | CSVARDSTDTQYF
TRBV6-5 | CASSRSGQGYEQYF
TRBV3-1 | CASSQVPKDYIQYF
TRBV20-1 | CSAPIEAGQQYF
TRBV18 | CASSPGFNQPQHF
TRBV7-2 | CVSSPRWEAQITNYGYTF
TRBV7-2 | CASSAPTAGGPREQFF
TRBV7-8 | CASSSDLGAKNIQYF
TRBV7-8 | CASSLDAAKNIQYF
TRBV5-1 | CASKPGQGTFNEQFF
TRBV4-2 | CASSQDLAAIKFHEQYF
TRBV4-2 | CASSQTTSGETQYF
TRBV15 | CATSSRQGEFQYGYTF
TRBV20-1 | CSASSPSGQETQYF
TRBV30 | CAWTPGPYEQYF
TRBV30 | CAWSWTGNGEQYF
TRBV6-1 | CASSDVAQGGSYEQYF
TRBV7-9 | CASSPIFSPYEQYF